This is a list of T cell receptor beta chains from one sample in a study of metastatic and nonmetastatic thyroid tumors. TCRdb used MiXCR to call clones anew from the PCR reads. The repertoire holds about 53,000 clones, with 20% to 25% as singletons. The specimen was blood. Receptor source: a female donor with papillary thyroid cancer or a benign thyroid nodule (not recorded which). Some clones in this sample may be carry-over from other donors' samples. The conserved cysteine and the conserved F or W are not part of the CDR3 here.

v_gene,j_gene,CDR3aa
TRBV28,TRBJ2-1,ASSPTPPVSLANEQF
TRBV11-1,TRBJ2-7,ASSSLTSVSYEQY
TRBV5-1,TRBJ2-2,ASSLTPKGANTGELF
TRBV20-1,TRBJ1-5,SARGRSNVNQPQH
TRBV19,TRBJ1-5,ASSLSPNQPQH
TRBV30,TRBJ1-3,SWSVGGAGNTIY
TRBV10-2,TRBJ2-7,ASRGSSGSYEQY
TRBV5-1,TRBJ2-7,ASSYDRFYEQY
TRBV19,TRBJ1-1,ASSLRRDMNTEAF
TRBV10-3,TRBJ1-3,AIKGAGSTSGNTIY